One and the same sample provided the 14 T cell receptor beta chains below, sequenced in a study of blood T cell repertoires in COVID-19 (dated by TCRdb to 2018 to 2021). Library preparation was by the immunoSEQ multiplex PCR assay. TCRdb took over this immuneACCESS table, retaining in-frame rearrangements with V and J assigned. Such tables are incomplete; in checked studies, under half of the missing clones stem from an unresolved V gene, and the remainder is unexplained. For this sample the table gives around 300,000 clones, of which roughly 89% were detected only once. Jointly, the top ten make up 1.7% of the sample. Sample: PBMCs or T cells enriched from blood (not recorded which). These receptors originate from a middle-aged woman who had recovered from COVID-19.

This clone has only one observation. The J gene is TRBJ2-1, the V gene TRBV11-1; 8 nucleotides line up with TRBD2. This CDR3 is 14 amino acids long. CDR1 and CDR2 from the germline V gene are SGHAT and FQDESV (reference sequence). V trimming: 3 bases; J trimming: 8 bases; junction bases outside the gene matches: 6. The CDR3 reads CASSFERETYEQFF. CDR3 DNA: TGTGCCAGCAGCTTCGAGCGGGAGACCTATGAGCAGTTCTTC.

The genes are TRBV29-1 and TRBJ2-3; 9 positions match TRBD2. V shed 4 bases, J shed 5 bases, and the junction held 1 base outside the gene matches. This CDR3 has 12 residues. Germline V gene data show CDR1 as SQVTM and CDR2 as ANQGSEA. The CDR3 nucleotides are TGCAGCGTTGTGACTAGCGGAGATACGCAGTATTTT. Its protein product is CSVVTSGDTQYF.

This chain links TRBV2 with TRBJ2-1, with TRBD1 identical over 9 bases. Trimming at V came to 5 bases and at J to 2 bases, leaving 7 bases not matched to a gene. This CDR3 spans 16 amino acids. Germline values: CDR1 SNHLY, CDR2 FYNNEI. This CDR3 is CASSLNRGRTYNEQFF. For the CDR3, the DNA is TGTGCCAGCAGTCTTAACAGGGGGCGGACCTACAATGAGCAGTTCTTC.

This chain joins TRBV27 and TRBJ1-2; possibly TRBD1 for D (6 bases). Germline V gene lookup returns CDR1 MNHEY and CDR2 SMNVEV (reference sequence). Trimming left V 2 bases short and J 2 bases short, with 15 bases between. There are 16 residues in the CDR3. The CDR3 nucleotides are TGTGCCAGCAGTTTAGCAGGACAGCGGGAAAACTATGGCTACACCTTC. Its protein product is CASSLAGQRENYGYTF.

V is TRBV2 and J is TRBJ2-7; 11 nucleotides line up with TRBD1. The germline CDR1 and CDR2 sequences are SNHLY and FYNNEI. The J segment lost 0 bases and the V segment lost 5 bases, leaving 6 bases of the junction unmatched. The CDR3 spans 16 residues. The DNA for the CDR3 is TGTGCCAGCAGTAGACGGACAGGGGGCGCCTCCTACGAGCAGTACTTC. Residues: CASSRRTGGASYEQYF.

The chain links TRBV29-1 to TRBJ2-3, with a possible D match to TRBD1 (7 bases). CDR1 SQVTM and CDR2 ANQGSEA come from the germline V gene. V lost 8 bases and J 1 base, leaving 16 bases between the germline ends. The CDR3 totals 14 residues. As DNA, the CDR3 is TGCAGCATAAGACAGGGAGGTGGCACAGATACGCAGTATTTT. Protein: CSIRQGGGTDTQYF.

This chain connects TRBV2 to TRBJ1-5, with a tentative D call TRBD1 (5 bases). CDR1 and CDR2 from the germline V gene are SNHLY and FYNNEI. The CDR3 contains 15 residues. Trimming removed 7 bases at V and 5 bases at J, with 18 bases between. The CDR3 reads CASTKESGPDQPQHF. In DNA, the CDR3 is TGTGCCAGCACCAAAGAGTCAGGGCCGGATCAGCCCCAGCATTTT.

This chain joins TRBV10-3 and TRBJ2-5; 8 bases line up with TRBD2. CDR3 length equals 14 residues. Germline V gives CDR1 ENHRY, CDR2 SYGVKD. Unmatched junction bases numbered 8, after V lost 7 bases and J lost 4 bases. This CDR3 is CAIKGLGGPETQYF. The CDR3 region has the DNA TGTGCCATCAAGGGACTAGGGGGGCCAGAGACCCAGTACTTC.

CDR3: CASSIIRAGIKPGANVLTF. CDR3 DNA sequence: TGTGCCAGTAGTATTATTCGGGCAGGGATAAAGCCTGGGGCCAACGTCCTGACTTTC. The chain employs TRBV19 and TRBJ2-6; perhaps TRBD1 as D (5 bases). Germline V gene sequence: CDR1 LNHDA, CDR2 SQIVND (reference sequence). The V and J ends lost 3 bases and 2 bases respectively, with 20 bases between them. The CDR3 loop spans 19 amino acids.

This clone was observed at least ten times. The chain has TRBV5-1 and TRBJ1-6; D remains unclear. From germline, CDR1 is SGHRS and CDR2 YFSETQ. The CDR3 has 14 residues. Trimming took off 2 bases at V and 7 bases at J, with 10 bases between the two ends. CDR3 coding DNA: TGCGCCAGCAGCTTTAGGAGCCTCAATTCACCCCTCCACTTT. Its translation: CASSFRSLNSPLHF.

The rearrangement joins TRBV11-2 to TRBJ2-5, with D maybe TRBD1 (6 bases). Trimming pared 5 bases from V and 0 bases from J, leaving 16 bases between. CDR1 and CDR2 from the germline V gene are SGHAT and FQNNGV. The CDR3 sequence is 16 residues long. CDR3 nucleotides: TGTGCCAGCAGCCGGCTCCGCCAGGGGTACCAAGAGACCCAGTACTTC. Its protein product is CASSRLRQGYQETQYF. The whole variable domain, remainder taken from reference TRBV11-2 and TRBJ2-5, is EAGVAQSPRYKIIEKRQSVAFWCNPISGHATLYWYQQILGQGPKLLIQFQNNGVVDDSQLPKDRFSAERLKGVDSTLKIQPAKLEDSAVYLCASSRLRQGYQETQYFGPGTRLLVL.

This chain connects TRBV14 to TRBJ1-2, with TRBD1 matching 7 bases. There are 16 residues in the CDR3. CDR1 and CDR2 (germline): SGHDN, FVKESK. The trim removed 1 base at V and 4 bases at J, leaving 9 bases unmatched. The CDR3 DNA sequence: TGTGCCAGCAGCCAAGGGGGTCTTCAGGGGGTCTATGGCTACACCTTC. This codes for CASSQGGLQGVYGYTF.

CDR3 protein: CASSLVPGAGANVLTF. For the CDR3, the DNA is TGCGCCAGCAGCTTGGTCCCAGGGGCCGGGGCCAACGTCCTGACTTTC. The rearrangement links TRBV5-1 to TRBJ2-6, with D possibly TRBD1 on 6 matching bases. CDR1 is SGHRS, CDR2 YFSETQ, per germline. V was cut by 0 bases and J by 4 bases, with 11 bases left in between. CDR3 length: 16 amino acids.

This chain links TRBV28 with TRBJ1-2; no firm D call. The CDR3 has 16 amino acids. Trimming shortened V by 5 bases and J by 0 bases, and 16 bases separated the two germline ends. Per germline, CDR1 MDHEN and CDR2 SYDVKM. The chain's CDR3 is CASSLPSTRANYGYTF. The CDR3 region has the DNA TGTGCCAGCAGTCTCCCGAGTACCCGGGCTAACTATGGCTACACCTTC.